The next 6 T cell receptor beta chains were all read from a single sample in a study of blood T cell repertoires in COVID-19. Assay used: immunoSEQ multiplex PCR; TCRdb lists only in-frame clones, some missing. The table has about 160,000 clones, roughly 84% seen once; the top ten hold approximately 18%. The sequencing sample was made of PBMCs or T cells enriched from blood (not recorded which). The receptors originated from a man aged 55 to 70 who had recovered from COVID-19.

The rearrangement links TRBV6-5 to TRBJ2-7, with unresolved D. The CDR3 covers 13 residues. Germline loops: CDR1 MNHEY, CDR2 SVGAGI. Between the trimmed V and J ends, which lost 6 bases and 7 bases, there was a span of 16 bases. CDR3: CASSLSQNMEQYF. Written as DNA, the CDR3 is TGTGCCAGCAGCTTGTCACAGAATATGGAGCAGTACTTC.

This clone is a singleton in its sample. The chain couples TRBV2 to TRBJ2-1, with TRBD1 identical over 8 bases. The germline V gene encodes CDR1 SNHLY and CDR2 FYNNEI. The CDR3 is 14 amino acids. V shed 2 bases and J 6 bases; nucleotides not matched to a gene: 3. The CDR3 nucleotides are TGTGCCAGCAGTGAACAGGGGGCGAGCAATGAGCAGTTCTTC. It translates to CASSEQGASNEQFF.

The chain combines TRBV18 with TRBJ2-3, with D perhaps TRBD1 (5 bases). The ends were cut back, 2 bases at V and 6 bases at J, with 15 bases in the middle. This CDR3 has 15 residues. From germline, CDR1 is KGHSH and CDR2 LQKENI. The CDR3 bases are TGTGCCAGCTCACCAATGCACTTAGGGGTGGATACGCAGTATTTT. It encodes CASSPMHLGVDTQYF.

V gene TRBV7-9 combines with J gene TRBJ2-3, with 10 bases identical to TRBD2. CDR3 length: 16 amino acids. Trimming cost V 2 bases and J 0 bases; bases outside gene matches: 2. Germline V gives CDR1 SEHNR, CDR2 FQNEAQ (reference sequence). The CDR3 region is CASSLPTSGSTDTQYF. CDR3 sequence (DNA): TGTGCCAGCAGCTTACCGACTAGCGGGAGCACAGATACGCAGTATTTT.

This clone came up once. The chain carries TRBV9 and TRBJ2-2; 7 nucleotides agree with TRBD1. The CDR3 covers 14 residues. The ends lost 0 bases at V and 9 bases at J; junction bases unmatched: 5. The germline V gene has CDR1 SGDLS and CDR2 YYNGEE. CDR3 residues: CASSVDHRGRELFF. In nucleotides, the CDR3 is TGTGCCAGCAGCGTAGACCACAGGGGCCGGGAGCTGTTTTTT.

V and J are TRBV12-3 or TRBV12-4 and TRBJ1-1; D possibly corresponds to TRBD1 (5 bases). V was cut by 7 bases and J by 4 bases, with 13 bases left in between. The CDR3 loop spans 13 amino acids. The DNA of the CDR3 is TGTGCCAGCAAAATCGGACATTTCACTGAAGCTTTCTTT. This gives the protein CASKIGHFTEAFF.